This T cell receptor beta chain is drawn from a study of blood T cell repertoires in COVID-19. In the study overall: From T cells, B-cell-depleted T cells, or PBMCs came the material, which was cDNA or gDNA.

This clone was seen a single time. TCRdb's copy holds only in-frame clones and misses some; the assay was immunoSEQ multiplex PCR. The sample includes roughly 250,000 clones, roughly 80% of them seen just once. Within 2 weeks of study entry, exposed participants had contacted a PCR-confirmed or clinician-diagnosed COVID-19 case. The source is a woman between 35 and 50 years old who had been exposed to COVID-19. The sequencing input was PBMCs or T cells enriched from blood (not recorded which).

The CDR3 spells CASSFGLKVFF. In nucleotides, the CDR3 is TGTGCCAGCAGTTTCGGACTAAAGGTTTTCTTT. The chain has TRBV27 and TRBJ1-1, with D hard to call. The germline V gene encodes CDR1 MNHEY and CDR2 SMNVEV (reference sequence). Between the trimmed V and J ends, which lost 3 bases and 13 bases, there was a span of 12 bases. The CDR3 covers 11 residues.